This T cell receptor beta chain was sequenced in a study of early T cells in non-severe SARS-CoV-2 infection. Germline CDR1 and CDR2: MNHEY and SVGEGT. The CDR3 sequence is 17 residues long. V lost 2 bases to trimming and J lost 6 bases, with 17 bases between them. Each CDR3 protein gets one entry after TCRdb re-called the 5' RACE reads with MiXCR. This sample has roughly 70,000 distinct CDR3 sequences; about 12% occur once, and the top ten carry about 5%. The chain couples TRBV6-2 or TRBV6-3 to TRBJ1-6; maybe TRBD1 (5 bases). The sequence was collected from an adult who was a healthcare worker with PCR-confirmed SARS-CoV-2 infection or an uninfected control (not recorded which). Material for sequencing was whole blood. DNA of the CDR3: TGTGCCAGCAGTTACAAAGGGGTGACAGACATTAATTCACCCCTCCACTTT. Translated, it gives CASSYKGVTDINSPLHF.